The present T cell receptor beta chain was sequenced within a study of beta chain features in type 1 diabetes. Study at large: Cells sorted and examined across all samples totaled more than 90,000,000. Study-level results: A closer apparent resemblance between naive, central memory and Treg TCRB repertoires was seen in patients than in healthy donors. In every one of the four CD4+ subsets, TCRB CDR3s were moderately but significantly shorter in Type 1 diabetes patients.

The study reverse transcribed the entire isolated RNA, so it sequenced expressed TCRB transcripts. Using immunoSEQ multiplex PCR, the repertoire was profiled, and TCRdb retains in-frame clones only, with some absent. This sample has some 700,000 clones; roughly 12% occur once, and the top ten carry roughly 0.022%. In its sample, this clone was seen a few times. As yet, its antigen is unknown. Sequenced: naive CD4+ T cells from blood. This TCR was sampled from a man aged 18-30 years with type 1 diabetes.

This CDR3 reads CAWGPLGEAFF. The CDR3 DNA is TGTGCCTGGGGCCCCTTAGGTGAAGCTTTCTTT. The chain couples TRBV30 to TRBJ1-1; D unresolved. CDR1 is GTSNPN, CDR2 SVGIG, per germline (reference sequence). Trimming removed 5 bases from V and 7 bases from J, with 11 bases in between. The CDR3 has 11 residues.